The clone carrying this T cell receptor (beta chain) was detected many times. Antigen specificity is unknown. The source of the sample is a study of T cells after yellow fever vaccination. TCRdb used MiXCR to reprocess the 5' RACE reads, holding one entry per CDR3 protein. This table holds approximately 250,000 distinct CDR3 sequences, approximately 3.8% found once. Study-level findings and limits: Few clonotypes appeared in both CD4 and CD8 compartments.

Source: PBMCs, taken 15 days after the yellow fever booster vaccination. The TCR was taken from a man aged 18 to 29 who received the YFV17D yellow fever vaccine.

As DNA, the CDR3 is TGTGCCAGCAGCTTGGGCTTGGGGTCTGGGGCCAACGTCCTGACTTTC. This sequence encodes CASSLGLGSGANVLTF. The rearrangement links TRBV5-4 to TRBJ2-6; D is uncertain. The CDR3 contains 16 residues. Germline CDR1 and CDR2: SGHNT and YYREEE (reference sequence). Trimming pared 0 bases from V and 1 base from J, leaving 8 bases between. Full variable domain (outside the CDR3, taken from reference TRBV5-4 and TRBJ2-6): ETGVTQSPTHLIKTRGQQVTLRCSSQSGHNTVSWYQQALGQGPQFIFQYYREEENGRGNFPPRFSGLQFPNYSSELNVNALELDDSALYLCASSLGLGSGANVLTFGAGSRLTVL.